This T cell receptor beta chain was sequenced for a study of blood T cell repertoires in COVID-19 (dated by TCRdb to 2019 to 2021). As for the study more broadly: Collaborator samples came from the United States, Italy and Spain and covered acute and convalescent phases of COVID-19. The material from the prospective study consisted of cDNA or gDNA derived from T cells, B-cell-depleted T cells, or PBMCs. Deeply sampled blood TCRbeta repertoires from subjects exposed to, actively infected with, or recovered from COVID-19 were included in the dataset. A freely available public database, intended as a resource for researchers studying the immune response to SARS-CoV-2, is where the repertoires were released. Samples were obtained from the ongoing ImmuneRACE study (first 160 participants) and from over 1,000 subjects provided by 6 global collaborators. Nearly every sample came with metadata listing a de-identified subject ID, COVID-19 status, age in years and sex. Where HLA class I and class II types were available, the types were taken from metadata supplied by the sample provider, not from assay-based typing.

This clone was seen only once. It lacks a known antigen. The sample holds no much larger clone one base away, and base qualities are not on file. Collaborating institutions collected whole blood in K2EDTA tubes following their own protocols. For TCRbeta analysis, collaborators shipped samples as frozen whole blood, isolated PBMCs, or DNA extracted from either of those sample types. TCRbeta CDR3 regions were amplified from genomic DNA by means of the immunoSEQ Assay, a bias-controlled multiplex PCR. Per the original workflow: Nucleated cell counts per sample were estimated from amplification of reference gene primers within the assay. Sequence reads were collapsed and filtered to measure the absolute abundance of every unique TCRbeta CDR3 rearrangement. Productive Simpson clonality was computed per sample as the square root of Simpson's diversity index over productive rearrangements. Not all clones reach the TCRdb copy of this immuneACCESS table, which keeps in-frame sequences only. Checked studies attribute under half of the gap to unresolved V genes and leave the rest unexplained. V and J calls plus clone size are reproduced from that table; the DNA served to infer D and trimming. A total of about 150,000 clones appear in this sample, more than 75% of them only once. The ten largest account for more than 2% of the sample.

Trimming removed 5 bases from V and 6 bases from J; the gene matches leave 2 bases unexplained. From the cysteine through the phenylalanine, the CDR3 covers 12 amino acids. Only the CDR3 region is kept as DNA, spanning 36 bases read in frame from base 1. The germline V gene (reference sequence) provides CDR1 SGHAT and CDR2 FQDESV. Summary of the overall study and its limitations: Clinical and demographic metadata were provided uncurated, with the amount varying by source and participant.

The chain is encoded by TRBV11-1 joined to TRBJ2-3, and TRBD1 matches 7 of the central bases. The clonotype was recovered from a man aged 70-80 years with acute or convalescent COVID-19. Material: peripheral blood. The CDR3 amino acid sequence is: CASSPGQDTQYF. Read as DNA, the sequence is TGTGCCAGCAGCCCGGGACAGGATACGCAGTATTTT.